This entry lists 4 T cell receptor beta chains sequenced from one sample in a study of cytotoxic CD8 clonotypes in ibrutinib-treated CLL. Profiled with immunoSEQ multiplex PCR; TCRdb holds only in-frame clones, not every one. The sample records roughly 330,000 clones, 67% being singletons. This specimen consisted of PBMCs, obtained after 36 months of ibrutinib treatment. The receptors were gathered from a human donor with chronic lymphocytic leukemia.

This clone was detected only once. The CDR3 is CASSIGTSGYEQYF. CDR3 coding DNA: TGTGCCAGCAGTATCGGGACTAGCGGTTACGAGCAGTACTTC. The V and J genes are TRBV27 and TRBJ2-7; 11 bases are shared with TRBD2. This CDR3 spans 14 amino acids. The germline V gene has CDR1 MNHEY and CDR2 SMNVEV (reference sequence). V dropped 5 bases and J dropped 4; count of bases not matched to a gene: 4.

This clone was seen only once. The chain carries TRBV4-3 and TRBJ2-7; 11 nucleotides line up with TRBD1. The V gene's germline CDR1 is LGHNA and CDR2 YSLEER. The CDR3 is made up of 16 amino acids. V gave up 5 bases and J gave up 4 bases; unmatched junction bases: 10. Here the CDR3 DNA reads TGCGCCAGCAGCGGCGGCGTGGGACAGGGGGTGTACGAGCAGTACTTC. Its translation: CASSGGVGQGVYEQYF.

The gene calls are TRBV28 and TRBJ1-1, with D hard to call. This CDR3 is 13 amino acids long. V was trimmed by 4 bases and J by 1 base, leaving 7 bases between them. CDR1 MDHEN and CDR2 SYDVKM come from the germline V gene. The CDR3, as DNA: TGTGCCAGCAGTTCCCCCCCGAACACTGAAGCTTTCTTT. This encodes CASSSPPNTEAFF.

The J gene is TRBJ1-1, the V gene TRBV9; TRBD1 is a possible D gene (6 bases). V was cut by 1 base and J by 5 bases, with 12 bases left in between. Germline V CDR1 and CDR2: SGDLS, YYNGEE. The CDR3 length is 14 residues. CDR3 DNA sequence: TGTGCCAGCAGCGTATTCGGAGGGGGGACTGAAGCTTTCTTT. Its protein product is CASSVFGGGTEAFF.